This T cell receptor (beta chain) was recorded in a study of cytomegalovirus exposure and HLA in healthy donors. This clone came up many times. PCR employed 60 Vbeta and 13 Jbeta primers. Method: immunoSEQ multiplex PCR; TCRdb's copy keeps in-frame clones and lacks some. In the table there are about 67,000 clones, roughly 65% of which are singletons. Germline V lookup: CDR1 LNHDA, CDR2 SQIVND (reference sequence). V lost 3 bases, J lost 2 bases, and 11 bases lay in between. This CDR3 comprises 14 residues. The rearrangement uses TRBV19 and TRBJ2-7, with D perhaps TRBD2 (6 bases). The clonotype was recovered from a woman aged 25 to 39 in good health and CMV-seronegative. Material for sequencing was PBMCs. In DNA, the CDR3 is TGTGCCAGTAGTATTTCTAGCGTTCCCTACGAGCAGTACTTC. This translates into CASSISSVPYEQYF.